The 13 T cell receptor beta chains below come from one sample, sequenced in a study of blood T cell repertoires in COVID-19. Produced via immunoSEQ multiplex PCR; TCRdb's table is partial and in-frame only. The data hold a few hundred thousand clones, with around 87% observed a single time. Sequencing was done on a sample of peripheral blood. Source of these receptors: a man between 18 and 29 years old with active or convalescent COVID-19.

The rearrangement joins TRBV27 to TRBJ2-7; the D gene is possibly TRBD2 (5 bases). Germline assignment: CDR1 MNHEY and CDR2 SMNVEV (reference sequence). This CDR3 spans 15 amino acids. Trimming removed 8 bases from V and 0 bases from J, with 17 bases in between. The CDR3 here is CASRSAGLLSYEQYF. For the CDR3, the DNA is TGTGCCAGCCGGTCCGCGGGCCTCCTCTCCTACGAGCAGTACTTC.

In this sample, this clone turned up once. This rearrangement joins TRBV19 to TRBJ2-3; 10 bases are a match to TRBD2. The CDR3 is made up of 19 amino acids. V gave up 5 bases and J gave up 4 bases; unmatched junction bases: 18. Per germline, CDR1 LNHDA and CDR2 SQIVND (reference sequence). CDR3: CASSFILVSGGVNADTQYF. CDR3 DNA sequence: TGTGCCAGTAGTTTCATTCTTGTCAGCGGGGGGGTTAATGCAGATACGCAGTATTTT.

This sequence joins TRBV28 and TRBJ1-2; D gene ambiguous. V was shortened by 6 bases and J by 2 bases, with 13 bases between the two germline ends. Germline CDR1 reads MDHEN; CDR2 reads SYDVKM. This CDR3 is built from 14 residues. CDR3 sequence reads: CASRSATHNYGYTF. The CDR3 region has the DNA TGTGCCAGCAGAAGTGCCACTCACAACTATGGCTACACCTTC.

The chain employs TRBV6-9 and TRBJ2-4, with D hard to call. The CDR3 length is 15 residues. The V and J ends lost 0 bases and 1 base respectively, with 7 bases between them. Germline V gives CDR1 MNHGY, CDR2 SVAAGI. The chain's CDR3 is CASSYSWAAKNIQYF. The CDR3 region has the DNA TGTGCCAGCAGTTATTCTTGGGCGGCCAAAAACATTCAGTACTTC.

The chain has TRBV6-1 and TRBJ2-3; 11 bases are shared with TRBD2. CDR1 and CDR2 (germline): MNHNS, SASEGT. This CDR3 has 18 amino acids. Trimming removed 2 bases from V and 1 base from J; junction bases left unmatched: 8. The CDR3 nucleotides read TGTGCCAGCAGTGAAACACTAGCGGGAGTACGCGGCACAGATACGCAGTATTTT. The encoded protein is CASSETLAGVRGTDTQYF.

The CDR3 protein is CASSTSEAGGSYNEQFF. The CDR3 coding sequence is TGTGCCAGCAGCACCTCCGAAGCGGGAGGGAGTTACAATGAGCAGTTCTTC. This rearrangement joins TRBV28 to TRBJ2-1, with TRBD2 identical over 10 bases. Germline CDR1 MDHEN, CDR2 SYDVKM. CDR3 size: 17 residues. J gave up 4 bases and V 6 bases, and 12 bases lay outside the gene matches.

This clone was recorded only once. The rearrangement joins TRBV7-9 to TRBJ1-4; D not certain. The germline V gene encodes CDR1 SEHNR and CDR2 FQNEAQ (reference sequence). This CDR3 is 13 amino acids long. V was shortened by 6 bases and J by 5 bases, with 10 bases between the two germline ends. CDR3 sequence: CASRDLENEKLFF. The DNA of the CDR3 is TGTGCCAGCAGGGATCTAGAAAATGAAAAACTGTTTTTT.

The chain has TRBV28 and TRBJ2-7; D gene ambiguous. Germline V gene data show CDR1 as MDHEN and CDR2 as SYDVKM. V was pared by 3 bases and J by 0 bases, with 9 bases between. The CDR3 extends over 14 amino acids. The CDR3 region has the DNA TGTGCCAGCAGTTTTCTCTTCAGCTCCTACGAGCAGTACTTC. Its translation is CASSFLFSSYEQYF. The whole variable domain, remainder taken from reference TRBV28 and TRBJ2-7, is DVKVTQSSRYLVKRTGEKVFLECVQDMDHENMFWYRQDPGLGLRLIYFSYDVKMKEKGDIPEGYSVSREKKERFSLILESASTNQTSMYLCASSFLFSSYEQYFGPGTRLTVT.

This chain links TRBV6-5 with TRBJ1-2, with 9 bases lining up with TRBD1. CDR1 MNHEY and CDR2 SVGAGI come from the germline V gene. Losses at the gene ends were 2 bases for V and 4 bases for J; bases not matched to a gene: 2. The CDR3 spans 14 residues. The CDR3 DNA reads as TGTGCCAGCAGTTACGCGGACAGGGGCTATGGCTACACCTTC. The encoded protein is CASSYADRGYGYTF.

This clone was seen a handful of times. The rearrangement joins TRBV7-2 to TRBJ1-5, with 7 bases that match TRBD1. Unmatched junction bases numbered 4, after V lost 5 bases and J lost 6 bases. This CDR3 has 13 amino acids. Germline values: CDR1 SGHTA, CDR2 FQGNSA. In DNA form, the CDR3 reads TGTGCCAGCAGCCCGAACAGGGGTCAGCCCCAGCATTTT. Amino acid sequence: CASSPNRGQPQHF.

The genes are TRBV23-1 and TRBJ2-3, with 13 positions matching TRBD2. TRBV23-1 is an open reading frame, and its role is uncertain. The CDR3 runs to 19 residues. V shed 2 bases and J 4 bases; nucleotides not matched to a gene: 12. This CDR3 is CASSQTSGRARRAADTQYF. In DNA, the CDR3 is TGCGCCAGCAGTCAAACTAGCGGGAGGGCCCGTAGAGCAGCAGATACGCAGTATTTT.

The chain links TRBV28 to TRBJ2-3, with D perhaps matching TRBD1 (9 bases). Germline assignment: CDR1 MDHEN and CDR2 SYDVKM. Deletions cut 7 bases from V and 3 bases from J, with 44 bases between. The CDR3 loop spans 24 amino acids. The CDR3 protein is CASTTIQGQGYIGDEREWTDTQYF. The CDR3, as DNA: TGTGCCAGCACAACAATCCAGGGACAGGGTTATATTGGGGATGAGCGGGAGTGGACAGATACGCAGTATTTT. Variable domain in full (rest from reference TRBV28 and TRBJ2-3): DVKVTQSSRYLVKRTGEKVFLECVQDMDHENMFWYRQDPGLGLRLIYFSYDVKMKEKGDIPEGYSVSREKKERFSLILESASTNQTSMYLCASTTIQGQGYIGDEREWTDTQYFGPGTRLTVL.

This clone was found a few times. V usage is TRBV7-9 and J usage is TRBJ2-3, with 8 bases fitting TRBD2. Per the germline V gene, CDR1 is SEHNR and CDR2 is FQNEAQ (reference sequence). The CDR3 has 14 amino acids. Trimming at V came to 0 bases and at J to 6 bases, leaving 2 bases not matched to a gene. This CDR3 reads CASSLAGGADTQYF. The CDR3 nucleotides are TGTGCCAGCAGCTTAGCCGGGGGGGCTGATACGCAGTATTTT.